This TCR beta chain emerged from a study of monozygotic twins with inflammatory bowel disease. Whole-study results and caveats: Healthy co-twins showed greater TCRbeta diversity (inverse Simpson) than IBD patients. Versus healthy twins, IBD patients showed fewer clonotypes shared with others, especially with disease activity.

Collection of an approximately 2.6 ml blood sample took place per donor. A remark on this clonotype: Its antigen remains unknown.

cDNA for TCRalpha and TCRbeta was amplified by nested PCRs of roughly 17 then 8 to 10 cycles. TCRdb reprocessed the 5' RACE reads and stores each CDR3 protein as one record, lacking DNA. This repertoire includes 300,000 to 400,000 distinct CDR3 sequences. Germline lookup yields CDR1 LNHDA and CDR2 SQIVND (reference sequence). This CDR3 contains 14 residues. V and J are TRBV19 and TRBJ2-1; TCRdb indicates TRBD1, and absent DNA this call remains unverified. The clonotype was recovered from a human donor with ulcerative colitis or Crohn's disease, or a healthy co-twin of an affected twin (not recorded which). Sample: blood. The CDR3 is CASRERGRNNEQFF.